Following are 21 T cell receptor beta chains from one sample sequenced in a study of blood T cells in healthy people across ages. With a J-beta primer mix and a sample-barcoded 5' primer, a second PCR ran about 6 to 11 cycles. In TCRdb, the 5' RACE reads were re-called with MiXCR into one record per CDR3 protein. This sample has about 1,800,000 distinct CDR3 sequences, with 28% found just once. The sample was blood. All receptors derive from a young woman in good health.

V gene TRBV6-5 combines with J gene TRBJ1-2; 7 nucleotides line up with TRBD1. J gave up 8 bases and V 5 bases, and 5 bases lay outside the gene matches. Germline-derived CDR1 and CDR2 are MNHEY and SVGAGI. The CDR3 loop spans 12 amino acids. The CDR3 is CASSRETGGYTF. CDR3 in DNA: TGTGCCAGCAGTCGTGAGACAGGGGGCTACACCTTC.

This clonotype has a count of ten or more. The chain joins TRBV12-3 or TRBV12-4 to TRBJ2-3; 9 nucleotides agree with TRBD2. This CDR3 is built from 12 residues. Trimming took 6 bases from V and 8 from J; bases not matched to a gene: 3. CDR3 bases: TGTGCCAGCAGGGATAGCGGGGGTACGCAGTATTTT. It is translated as CASRDSGGTQYF.

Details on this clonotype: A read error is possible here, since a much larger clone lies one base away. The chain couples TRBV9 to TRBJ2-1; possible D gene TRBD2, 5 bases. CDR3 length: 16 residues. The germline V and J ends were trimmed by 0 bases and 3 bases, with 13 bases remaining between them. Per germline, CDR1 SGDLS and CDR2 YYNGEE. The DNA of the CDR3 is TGTGCCAGCAGCGTAGGAGAGAGCGGACTCTACAATGAGCAGTTCTTC. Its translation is CASSVGESGLYNEQFF.

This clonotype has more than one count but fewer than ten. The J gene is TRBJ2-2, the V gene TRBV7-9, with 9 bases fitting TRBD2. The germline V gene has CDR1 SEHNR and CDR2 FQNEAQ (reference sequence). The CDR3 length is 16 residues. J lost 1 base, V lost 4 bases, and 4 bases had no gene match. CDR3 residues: CASSSLTSGNTGELFF. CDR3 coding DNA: TGTGCCAGCAGCTCCTTGACTAGCGGGAACACCGGGGAGCTGTTTTTT.

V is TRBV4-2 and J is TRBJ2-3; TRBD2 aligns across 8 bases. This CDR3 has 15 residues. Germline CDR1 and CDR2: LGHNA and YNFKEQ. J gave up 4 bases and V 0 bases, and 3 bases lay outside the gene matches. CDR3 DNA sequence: TGTGCCAGCAGCCAAGAGGTCGGGGGGGCAGATACGCAGTATTTT. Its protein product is CASSQEVGGADTQYF.

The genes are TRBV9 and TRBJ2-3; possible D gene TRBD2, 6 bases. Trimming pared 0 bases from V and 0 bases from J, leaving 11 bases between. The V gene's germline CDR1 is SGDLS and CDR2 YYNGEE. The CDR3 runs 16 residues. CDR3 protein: CASSVEAGTSTDTQYF. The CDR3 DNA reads TGTGCCAGCAGCGTAGAGGCGGGGACTAGCACAGATACGCAGTATTTT.

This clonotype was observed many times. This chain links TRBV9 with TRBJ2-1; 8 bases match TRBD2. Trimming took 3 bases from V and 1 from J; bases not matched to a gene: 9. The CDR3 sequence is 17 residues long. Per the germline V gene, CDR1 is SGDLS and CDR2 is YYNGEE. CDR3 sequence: CASSAQRIAGSYNEQFF. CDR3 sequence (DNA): TGTGCCAGCAGCGCCCAGCGAATAGCGGGGTCCTACAATGAGCAGTTCTTC.

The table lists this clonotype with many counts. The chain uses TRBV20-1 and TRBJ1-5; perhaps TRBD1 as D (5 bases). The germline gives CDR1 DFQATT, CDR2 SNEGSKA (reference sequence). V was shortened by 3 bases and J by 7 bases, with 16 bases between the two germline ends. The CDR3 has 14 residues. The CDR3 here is CSARGRGGRQPQHF. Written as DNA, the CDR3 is TGCAGTGCTAGGGGAAGGGGAGGCAGGCAGCCCCAGCATTTT.

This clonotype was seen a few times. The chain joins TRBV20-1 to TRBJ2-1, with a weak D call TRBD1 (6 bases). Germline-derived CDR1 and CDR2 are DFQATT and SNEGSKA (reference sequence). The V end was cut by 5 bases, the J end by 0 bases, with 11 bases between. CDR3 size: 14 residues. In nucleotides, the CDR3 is TGCAGTGCTGAGACAGGCAGCTCCTACAATGAGCAGTTCTTC. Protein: CSAETGSSYNEQFF.

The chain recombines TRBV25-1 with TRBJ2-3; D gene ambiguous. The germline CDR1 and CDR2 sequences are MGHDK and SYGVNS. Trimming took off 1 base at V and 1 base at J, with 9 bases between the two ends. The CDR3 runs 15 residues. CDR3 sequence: CASSESTVRTDTQYF. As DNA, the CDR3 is TGTGCCAGCAGTGAATCCACAGTTCGCACAGATACGCAGTATTTT.

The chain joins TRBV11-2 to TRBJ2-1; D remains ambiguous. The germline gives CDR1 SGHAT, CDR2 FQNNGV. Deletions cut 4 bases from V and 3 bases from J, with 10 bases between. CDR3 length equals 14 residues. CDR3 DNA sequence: TGTGCCAGCAGCTCCCCTATGAACTACAATGAGCAGTTCTTC. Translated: CASSSPMNYNEQFF.

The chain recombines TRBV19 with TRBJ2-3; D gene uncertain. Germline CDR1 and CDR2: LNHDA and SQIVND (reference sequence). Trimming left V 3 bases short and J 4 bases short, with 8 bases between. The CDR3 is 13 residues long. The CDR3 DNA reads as TGTGCCAGTAGTATTACCTACCCAGATACGCAGTATTTT. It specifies CASSITYPDTQYF.

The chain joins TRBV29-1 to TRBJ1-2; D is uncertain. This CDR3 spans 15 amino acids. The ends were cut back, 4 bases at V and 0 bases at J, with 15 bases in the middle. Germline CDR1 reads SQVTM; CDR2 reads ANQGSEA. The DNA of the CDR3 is TGCAGCGTTGCAAGACATACACCCTCTAACTATGGCTACACCTTC. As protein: CSVARHTPSNYGYTF. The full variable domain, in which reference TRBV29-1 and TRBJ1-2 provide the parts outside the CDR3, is SAVISQKPSRDICQRGTSLTIQCQVDSQVTMMFWYRQQPGQSLTLIATANQGSEATYESGFVIDKFPISRPNLTFSTLTVSNMSPEDSSIYLCSVARHTPSNYGYTFGSGTRLTVV.

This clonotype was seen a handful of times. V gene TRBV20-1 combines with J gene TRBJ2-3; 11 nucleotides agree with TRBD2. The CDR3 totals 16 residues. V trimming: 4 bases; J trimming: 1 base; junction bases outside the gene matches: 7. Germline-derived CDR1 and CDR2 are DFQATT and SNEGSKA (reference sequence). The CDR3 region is CSATHLTSGGTDTQYF. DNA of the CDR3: TGCAGTGCTACGCACCTGACTAGCGGGGGCACAGATACGCAGTATTTT.

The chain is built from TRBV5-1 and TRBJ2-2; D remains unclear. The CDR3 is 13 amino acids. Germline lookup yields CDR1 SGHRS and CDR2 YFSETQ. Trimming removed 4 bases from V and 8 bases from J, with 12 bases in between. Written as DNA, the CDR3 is TGCGCCAGCAGCCATCAGACACAAGGGGAGCTGTTTTTT. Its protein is CASSHQTQGELFF.

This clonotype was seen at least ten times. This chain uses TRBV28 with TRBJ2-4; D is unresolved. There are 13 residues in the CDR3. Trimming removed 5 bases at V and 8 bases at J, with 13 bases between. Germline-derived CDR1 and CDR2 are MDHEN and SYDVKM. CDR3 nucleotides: TGTGCCAGCAGTGGCCTGGCGATCCACATTCAGTACTTC. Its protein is CASSGLAIHIQYF. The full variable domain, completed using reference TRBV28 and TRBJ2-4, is DVKVTQSSRYLVKRTGEKVFLECVQDMDHENMFWYRQDPGLGLRLIYFSYDVKMKEKGDIPEGYSVSREKKERFSLILESASTNQTSMYLCASSGLAIHIQYFGAGTRLSVL.

Here the CDR3 reads CASSLNLREQYF. For the CDR3, the DNA is TGTGCCAGCAGCTTAAACCTCCGGGAGCAGTACTTC. The chain couples TRBV7-2 to TRBJ2-7; D remains unclear. V was shortened by 2 bases and J by 7 bases, with 9 bases between the two germline ends. The CDR3 runs to 12 residues. The germline V gene has CDR1 SGHTA and CDR2 FQGNSA. The full variable domain, completed using reference TRBV7-2 and TRBJ2-7, is GAGVSQSPSNKVTEKGKDVELRCDPISGHTALYWYRQSLGQGLEFLIYFQGNSAPDKSGLPSDRFSAERTGGSVSTLTIQRTQQEDSAVYLCASSLNLREQYFGPGTRLTVT.

The CDR3 DNA reads TGTGCCAGCAGCCAAGTACCTGAGGACGAGGCTTTCTTT. Translation: CASSQVPEDEAFF. The V gene is TRBV3-1, the J gene TRBJ1-1; D gene unclear. The germline V and J ends were trimmed by 1 base and 11 bases, with 14 bases remaining between them. CDR3 length equals 13 residues. Germline CDR1 and CDR2: LGHDT and YNNKEL (reference sequence).

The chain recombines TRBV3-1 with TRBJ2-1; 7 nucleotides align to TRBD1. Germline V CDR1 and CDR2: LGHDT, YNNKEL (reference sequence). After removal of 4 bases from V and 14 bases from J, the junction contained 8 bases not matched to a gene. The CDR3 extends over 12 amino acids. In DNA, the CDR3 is TGTGCCAGCAGCCGAGGGGACAGCGTGAAGTTCTTC. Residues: CASSRGDSVKFF.

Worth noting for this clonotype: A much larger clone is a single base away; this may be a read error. The DNA for the CDR3 is TGTGCCAGCAGTTTTCAGGGTGAAGCTTTCTTT. Protein sequence: CASSFQGEAFF. V gene TRBV28 combines with J gene TRBJ1-1; TRBD1 might be the D (5 bases). CDR1 and CDR2 from the germline V gene are MDHEN and SYDVKM. This CDR3 is 11 amino acids long. V lost 3 bases to trimming and J lost 7 bases, with 6 bases between them.

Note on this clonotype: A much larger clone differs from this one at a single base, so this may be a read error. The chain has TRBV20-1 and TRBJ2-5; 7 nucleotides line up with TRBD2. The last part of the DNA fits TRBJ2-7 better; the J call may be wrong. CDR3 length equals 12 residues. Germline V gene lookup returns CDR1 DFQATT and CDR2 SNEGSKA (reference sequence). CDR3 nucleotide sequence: TGCAGGGCTGGGAGGGGCGGGGACGAGCAGTACTTC. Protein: CRAGRGGDEQYF.